The entry below gives a single T cell receptor (beta chain) sequence along with its context. The data are from a study of human T cells and chemical hapten exposure. Unfractionated whole blood yielded the extracted total RNA. V was pared by 5 bases and J by 7 bases, with 8 bases of the junction left unmatched. This CDR3 contains 15 residues. The V gene's germline CDR1 is MDHEN and CDR2 SYDVKM. TCRdb re-called the 5' RACE reads with MiXCR, one entry per CDR3 protein. The sample contains 110,000 or so distinct CDR3 sequences, 15% to 20% of which appear only once. The chain uses TRBV28 and TRBJ1-6, with 7 positions matching TRBD1. The source of this sequence is a human donor in good health. The CDR3 DNA reads TGTGCCAGCAGTGACACCAGGGGGATGAATTCACCCCTCCACTTT. This encodes CASSDTRGMNSPLHF. The full variable domain, completed using reference TRBV28 and TRBJ1-6, is DVKVTQSSRYLVKRTGEKVFLECVQDMDHENMFWYRQDPGLGLRLIYFSYDVKMKEKGDIPEGYSVSREKKERFSLILESASTNQTSMYLCASSDTRGMNSPLHFGNGTRLTVT.